This record looks at one T cell receptor beta chain sequence and its context. As yet, its antigen is unknown. The source of the sample is a study of regulatory dendritic cells for organ transplantation. About the research overall: On day 6, the dendritic cells were exposed to LPS. Broader study findings: The authors noted considerable between-person heterogeneity in alloreactive memory CD8+ cells. Mature dendritic cells appeared to drive more memory CD8+ clonal expansion than regulatory ones. Naive T cells showed high diversity, memory cells less, memory CD8+ least.

Only in-frame clones appear in the TCRdb table, and some are missing; sequencing was by immunoSEQ multiplex PCR. The sample has around 8,000 clones, 60% to 70% seen once. Allogeneic regulatory or mature dendritic cells were co-cultured for roughly five days with CFSE-labeled sorted T cells at 1:10. The sequence derives from a human donor in good health. The sequenced sample consisted of memory CD4+ T cells from blood cultured with dendritic cells. Subset reported: CD45RO+ memory T cells.

CDR3 in DNA: TGTGCCAGCAGCTTGTTGTTAGGGGTTGAGTCCTACGAGCAGTACTTC. Translated: CASSLLLGVESYEQYF. The chain has TRBV5-4 and TRBJ2-7; a possible D gene is TRBD1 (5 bases). The CDR3 is 16 residues long. The V gene's germline CDR1 is SGHNT and CDR2 YYREEE (reference sequence). V was cut by 1 base and J by 1 base, with 15 bases left in between.